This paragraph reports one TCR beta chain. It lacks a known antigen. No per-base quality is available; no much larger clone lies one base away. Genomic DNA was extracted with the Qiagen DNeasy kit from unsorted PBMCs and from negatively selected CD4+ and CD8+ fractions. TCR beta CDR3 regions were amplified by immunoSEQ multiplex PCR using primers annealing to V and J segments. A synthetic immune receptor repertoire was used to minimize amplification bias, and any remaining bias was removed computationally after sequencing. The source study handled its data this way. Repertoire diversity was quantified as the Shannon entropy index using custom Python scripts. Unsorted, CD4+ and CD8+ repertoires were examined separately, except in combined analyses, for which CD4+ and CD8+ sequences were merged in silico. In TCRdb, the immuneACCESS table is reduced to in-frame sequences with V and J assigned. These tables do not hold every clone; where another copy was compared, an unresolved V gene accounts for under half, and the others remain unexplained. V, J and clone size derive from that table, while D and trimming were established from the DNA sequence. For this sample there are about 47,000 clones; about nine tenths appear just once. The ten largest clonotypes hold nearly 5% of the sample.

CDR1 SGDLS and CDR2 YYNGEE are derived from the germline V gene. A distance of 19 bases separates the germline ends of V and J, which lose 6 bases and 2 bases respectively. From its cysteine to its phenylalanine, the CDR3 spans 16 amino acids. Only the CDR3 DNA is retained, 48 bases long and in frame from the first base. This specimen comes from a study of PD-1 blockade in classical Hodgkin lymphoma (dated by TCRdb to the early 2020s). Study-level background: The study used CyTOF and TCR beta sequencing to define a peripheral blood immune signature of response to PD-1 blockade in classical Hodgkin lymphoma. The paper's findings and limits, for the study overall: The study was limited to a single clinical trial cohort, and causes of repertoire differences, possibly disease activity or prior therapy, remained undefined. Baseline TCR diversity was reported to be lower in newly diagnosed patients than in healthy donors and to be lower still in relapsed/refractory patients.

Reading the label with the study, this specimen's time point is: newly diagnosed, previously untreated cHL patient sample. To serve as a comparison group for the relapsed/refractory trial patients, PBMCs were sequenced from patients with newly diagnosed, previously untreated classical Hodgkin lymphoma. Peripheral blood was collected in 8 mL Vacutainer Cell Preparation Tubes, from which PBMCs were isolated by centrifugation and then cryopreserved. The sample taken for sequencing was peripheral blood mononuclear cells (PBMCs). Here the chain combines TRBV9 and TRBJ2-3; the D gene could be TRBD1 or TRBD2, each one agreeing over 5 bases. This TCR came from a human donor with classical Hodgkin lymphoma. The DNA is TGTGCCAGCACCCCCGAGGGGTTTAAGGTCACAGATACGCAGTATTTT. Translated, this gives CASTPEGFKVTDTQYF.